The rows below give T cell receptor beta chains drawn from one sample of a study of shared clonotypes between healthy human individuals. TCRdb's copy holds only in-frame clones and misses some; the assay was immunoSEQ multiplex PCR. The table lists about 2 million clones, less than 95% of them singletons. Sequenced input: naive CD8+ T cells sorted from blood. These receptors came from a man between 18 and 35 years old in good health. Each CDR3 is given with its conserved first and last residue. A D gene is named only where the DNA matches it firmly. Size is stated for part of the rows, as once, few or many counts, or as a class when the clone is expanded.

d_gene	len	abundance	v_gene	j_gene	CDR3aa	CDR3nt
NA	13	NA	TRBV27	TRBJ2-7	CASSLGRAYEQYF	TGTGCCAGCAGTTTGGGAAGGGCCTACGAGCAGTACTTC
TRBD2	15	NA	TRBV14	TRBJ2-7	CASSPGLAGGSEQYF	TGTGCCAGCAGCCCCGGACTAGCGGGAGGGAGCGAGCAGTACTTC
NA	16	NA	TRBV19	TRBJ2-3	CASSIVSTPPTDTQYF	TGTGCCAGTAGTATAGTTTCCACCCCCCCCACAGATACGCAGTATTTT
TRBD2	17	NA	TRBV2	TRBJ2-3	CASSRLAGLLSTDTQYF	TGTGCCAGCAGCCGACTAGCGGGCCTCCTTAGCACAGATACGCAGTATTTT
NA	16	NA	TRBV4-3	TRBJ2-5	CASSQEGRKGHETQYF	TGCGCCAGCAGCCAAGAGGGGAGAAAAGGGCACGAGACCCAGTACTTC
NA	14	NA	TRBV30	TRBJ2-5	CAWTHGAGFETQYF	TGTGCCTGGACACACGGAGCTGGTTTCGAGACCCAGTACTTC
NA	12	NA	TRBV27	TRBJ2-7	CASRNSADEQYF	TGTGCCAGCAGAAATAGCGCGGACGAGCAGTACTTC
NA	12	once	TRBV19	TRBJ2-7	CVSRDTTYEQYF	TGTGTCAGCCGGGACACTACCTACGAGCAGTACTTC
NA	13	once	TRBV5-6	TRBJ2-7	CASSLSISYEQYF	TGTGCCAGCAGCTTGAGCATCTCCTACGAGCAGTACTTC
NA	12	NA	TRBV6-6	TRBJ1-1	CATVGGNTEAFF	TGTGCCACTGTGGGAGGGAACACTGAAGCTTTCTTT
TRBD2	15	NA	TRBV10-3	TRBJ2-3	CAISESREVTDTQYF	TGTGCCATCAGTGAGTCGCGGGAGGTCACAGATACGCAGTATTTT
TRBD2	15	NA	TRBV7-2	TRBJ2-7	CASSWSSGGSYEQYF	TGTGCCAGCAGCTGGTCTAGCGGGGGGAGCTACGAGCAGTACTTC
TRBD2	14	NA	TRBV7-3	TRBJ2-7	CASSLIGTSEEQYF	TGTGCCAGCAGCTTAATTGGGACTAGTGAGGAGCAGTACTTC
TRBD1	16	NA	TRBV5-1	TRBJ1-1	CASSDSRTHRGTEAFF	TGCGCCAGCAGCGATAGCAGAACTCACAGGGGAACTGAAGCTTTCTTT
TRBD2	16	NA	TRBV7-2	TRBJ2-7	CASSPGTSGRRYEQYF	TGTGCCAGCAGCCCCGGGACTAGCGGGAGGCGGTACGAGCAGTACTTC
NA	14	NA	TRBV28	TRBJ1-1	CASSFNSPNTEAFF	TGTGCCAGCAGTTTCAACAGCCCGAACACTGAAGCTTTCTTT
NA	16	NA	TRBV5-5	TRBJ1-6	CASSLDASSYNSPLHF	TGTGCCAGCAGCCTGGACGCGAGCTCCTATAATTCACCCCTCCACTTT
NA	15	NA	TRBV5-1	TRBJ2-7	CASSDSSGATYEQYF	TGCGCCAGCAGCGACTCCTCGGGGGCCACCTACGAGCAGTACTTC
NA	15	NA	TRBV6-5	TRBJ1-2	CASSQRGVRIYGYTF	TGTGCCAGCAGCCAACGGGGGGTAAGGATCTATGGCTACACCTTC
NA	17	NA	TRBV6-1	TRBJ2-6	CASSEAGGYSGANVLTF	TGTGCCAGCAGTGAAGCGGGAGGCTACTCTGGGGCCAACGTCCTGACTTTC
NA	11	NA	TRBV6-5	TRBJ2-2	CASRGSGELFF	TGTGCCAGCAGGGGATCCGGGGAGCTGTTTTTT
NA	15	NA	TRBV4-1	TRBJ1-2	CASSQDEGSNYGYTF	TGCGCCAGCAGCCAAGATGAGGGTTCTAACTATGGCTACACCTTC
NA	13	NA	TRBV30	TRBJ2-5	CAWEREGWETQYF	TGTGCCTGGGAACGAGAGGGTTGGGAGACCCAGTACTTC
NA	15	NA	TRBV12-5	TRBJ1-1	CASGLGEGRQTEAFF	TGTGCTAGTGGTTTGGGAGAGGGACGCCAAACTGAAGCTTTCTTT
NA	12	NA	TRBV6-1	TRBJ2-4	CASSEQGEDQYF	TGTGCCAGCAGTGAACAAGGGGAGGATCAGTACTTC
NA	17	NA	TRBV28	TRBJ1-1	CASSSKHQGGGNTEAFF	TGTGCCAGCAGTTCCAAACACCAGGGCGGAGGGAACACTGAAGCTTTCTTT
TRBD1	13	NA	TRBV10-3	TRBJ1-4	CATRDREGEKLFF	TGTGCCACCCGGGACAGGGAGGGCGAAAAACTGTTTTTT
TRBD1	12	NA	TRBV6-5	TRBJ2-7	CASSQDRDEQYF	TGTGCCAGCAGTCAAGACAGGGACGAGCAGTACTTC
NA	13	NA	TRBV21-1	TRBJ1-2	CASSKLEGGADTF	TGTGCCAGCAGCAAATTGGAAGGGGGCGCTGACACCTTC
TRBD1	15	NA	TRBV6-1	TRBJ1-1	CASSEPGQVATEAFF	TGTGCCAGCAGTGAACCGGGACAGGTAGCCACTGAAGCTTTCTTT
TRBD1	16	NA	TRBV5-1	TRBJ2-5	CASRGGTGGRQETQYF	TGCGCCAGCAGAGGGGGGACAGGGGGCCGGCAAGAGACCCAGTACTTC
NA	12	NA	TRBV7-9	TRBJ1-1	CASSPTNTEAFF	TGTGCCAGCAGCCCTACAAACACTGAAGCTTTCTTT
TRBD2	16	NA	TRBV18	TRBJ2-2	CASSPLAGADTGELFF	TGTGCCAGCTCACCACTAGCGGGGGCCGACACCGGGGAGCTGTTTTTT
TRBD1	16	NA	TRBV7-9	TRBJ2-7	CASSPVGQGRAYEQYF	TGTGCCAGCAGCCCGGTCGGACAGGGGAGAGCCTACGAGCAGTACTTC
NA	16	NA	TRBV5-8	TRBJ2-7	CASSWDTGYQISEQYF	TGTGCCAGCAGCTGGGACACAGGATATCAGATTTCCGAGCAGTACTTC
NA	14	once	TRBV27	TRBJ2-7	CASSPGTRSYEQYF	TGTGCCAGCAGTCCGGGTACCCGCTCCTACGAGCAGTACTTC
NA	13	NA	TRBV10-1	TRBJ2-1	CASSGVGGNEQFF	TGCGCCAGCAGTGGTGTAGGGGGAAATGAGCAGTTCTTC
NA	15	NA	TRBV5-1	TRBJ2-7	CASSLVGTGHYEQYF	TGCGCCAGCAGCTTGGTCGGGACGGGGCACTACGAGCAGTACTTC
NA	14	once	TRBV9	TRBJ2-5	CASSVDGGSETQYF	TGTGCCAGCAGCGTAGATGGGGGGTCGGAGACCCAGTACTTC
TRBD1	15	NA	TRBV5-6	TRBJ2-7	CASSSGTEGGYEQYF	TGTGCCAGCAGTTCCGGGACAGAAGGGGGCTACGAGCAGTACTTC
NA	12	NA	TRBV9	TRBJ1-1	CASTPGGTEAFF	TGTGCCAGCACGCCGGGGGGCACTGAAGCTTTCTTT
NA	13	NA	TRBV5-4	TRBJ1-2	CASQDRGIRGYTF	TGTGCCAGCCAAGATCGAGGGATCCGCGGCTACACCTTC
NA	15	NA	TRBV6-1	TRBJ2-7	CASTRWSDGFYEQYF	TGTGCCAGCACCCGATGGTCCGACGGATTCTACGAGCAGTACTTC
TRBD1	17	NA	TRBV10-1	TRBJ2-3	CASSEVTTGDTADTQYF	TGCGCCAGCAGTGAAGTCACGACAGGGGACACTGCAGATACGCAGTATTTT
NA	16	NA	TRBV4-3	TRBJ2-2	CASSQDWSGWTGELFF	TGCGCCAGCAGCCAAGACTGGTCAGGGTGGACCGGGGAGCTGTTTTTT
TRBD2	15	NA	TRBV19	TRBJ2-3	CASSIGAGDTDTQYF	TGTGCCAGTAGTATAGGAGCGGGAGATACAGATACGCAGTATTTT
TRBD1	16	NA	TRBV5-6	TRBJ1-5	CASSFGTGGSNQPQHF	TGTGCCAGCAGCTTTGGCACAGGGGGTAGCAATCAGCCCCAGCATTTT
NA	13	NA	TRBV6-6	TRBJ2-1	CASSHVRIDEQFF	TGTGCCAGCAGTCACGTCCGGATCGATGAGCAGTTCTTC
NA	16	NA	TRBV30	TRBJ1-6	CAWNPGRGEYNSPLHF	TGTGCCTGGAACCCCGGACGGGGGGAATATAATTCACCCCTCCACTTT
NA	13	NA	TRBV5-5	TRBJ1-1	CASSLRETNEAFF	TGTGCCAGCAGCTTGCGGGAAACTAATGAAGCTTTCTTT
NA	16	NA	TRBV4-1	TRBJ2-2	CASSWPANRQPGELFF	TGCGCCAGCAGCTGGCCCGCTAACCGTCAACCCGGGGAGCTGTTTTTT
NA	17	NA	TRBV14	TRBJ2-5	CASSQDEKGGYQETQYF	TGTGCCAGCAGCCAAGATGAGAAGGGGGGGTACCAAGAGACCCAGTACTTC
NA	15	NA	TRBV29-1	TRBJ2-1	CSVEEPGRKRNEQFF	TGCAGCGTTGAAGAACCGGGCCGAAAAAGGAATGAGCAGTTCTTC